The 7 T cell receptor beta chains in this list originate from one sample, sequenced in a study of T-cell reconstitution after alpha-beta-depleted transplantation in children. Unique molecular identifiers were used in preparing the TCRbeta library. Each CDR3 protein gets one entry after TCRdb re-called the PCR reads with MiXCR. The profile shows 500,000 to 600,000 distinct CDR3 sequences, roughly a quarter of them singletons. The sample here was PBMCs, taken before TCRalphabeta/CD19-depleted stem cell transplant. The receptors shown here come from a boy under three years old with Wiskott-Aldrich syndrome, due to receive a stem cell transplant.

The sample holds a few counts of this clonotype. The genes are TRBV11-2 and TRBJ2-1, with D possibly being TRBD2 (5 bases). This CDR3 contains 19 residues. Per the germline V gene, CDR1 is SGHAT and CDR2 is FQNNGV. Trimming took 0 bases from V and 8 from J, leaving 26 bases between them. CDR3 residues: CASSLDRRSSAVLRDEQFF. CDR3 DNA sequence: TGTGCCAGCAGCTTAGATAGGCGGAGTTCAGCGGTGTTGCGCGATGAGCAGTTCTTC.

This clonotype has just a few counts. The chain is built from TRBV12-3 or TRBV12-4 and TRBJ2-7; possibly TRBD2 for D (6 bases). The V gene lost 5 bases and the J gene lost 3 bases, with 20 bases spanning the gap. This CDR3 contains 16 residues. CDR3 in DNA: TGTGCCAGCAGTCTACGACTAGGTCGGGGAGGCTACGAGCAGTACTTC. Protein sequence: CASSLRLGRGGYEQYF.

This rearrangement joins TRBV5-1 to TRBJ2-7; D gene uncertain. Germline V CDR1 and CDR2: SGHRS, YFSETQ. V was pared by 4 bases and J by 7 bases, with 15 bases between. The CDR3 sequence is 13 residues long. The CDR3 DNA sequence: TGCGCCAGCAGCCTCGTTGGATTGCGGGAGCAGTACTTC. Translating it yields CASSLVGLREQYF.

The J gene is TRBJ1-4, the V gene TRBV20-1; D gene unclear. This CDR3 is 17 amino acids long. Germline values: CDR1 DFQATT, CDR2 SNEGSKA (reference sequence). The V end lost 0 bases, the J end lost 0 bases, and 14 bases lay between the germline ends. The CDR3 sequence is CSARDFARPATNEKLFF. CDR3 sequence (DNA): TGCAGTGCTAGAGATTTCGCGCGACCTGCAACTAATGAAAAACTGTTTTTT.

The chain is built from TRBV20-1 and TRBJ2-7; 7 nucleotides agree with TRBD2. The V gene end was trimmed by 7 bases and the J gene end by 3 bases; junction bases not matched to a gene: 6. The CDR3 totals 12 residues. Germline CDR1 and CDR2: DFQATT and SNEGSKA (reference sequence). CDR3 sequence: CSGEGRFYEQYF. The CDR3 region has the DNA TGCAGTGGGGAGGGCCGGTTCTACGAGCAGTACTTC.

This clonotype was picked up a small number of times. The rearrangement links TRBV20-1 to TRBJ2-5, with 8 bases fitting TRBD1. The CDR3 covers 13 residues. The germline CDR1 and CDR2 sequences are DFQATT and SNEGSKA (reference sequence). The V segment lost 5 bases and the J segment 4 bases; nucleotides outside the gene matches: 6. The CDR3 spells CSAPGTGRETQYF. CDR3 coding DNA: TGCAGTGCTCCTGGGACAGGCAGAGAGACCCAGTACTTC.

This clonotype has more than one count but fewer than ten. This sequence joins TRBV28 and TRBJ1-2; D is undetermined. The CDR3 is 13 residues long. Per the germline V gene, CDR1 is MDHEN and CDR2 is SYDVKM. V was cut by 4 bases and J by 5 bases, with 11 bases left in between. The CDR3 here is CASSYAGKYGYTF. The CDR3 nucleotides are TGTGCCAGCAGTTATGCGGGCAAGTATGGCTACACCTTC.